The 16 T cell receptor beta chains listed next were all sequenced from one sample in a study of cytomegalovirus exposure and HLA in healthy donors. Use of 60 Vbeta and 13 Jbeta primers characterized the PCR. TCRdb's copy holds only in-frame clones and misses some; the assay was immunoSEQ multiplex PCR. The sample lists more than 110,000 clones; about 80% were seen once. Sequences were obtained from PBMCs. The receptors here all came from a man aged 25-40 years in good health and CMV-seropositive.

The chain has TRBV11-3 and TRBJ2-7, with 10 bases that match TRBD1. J was trimmed by 0 bases and V by 6 bases; bases with no gene match: 5. This CDR3 spans 15 amino acids. Germline V gene lookup returns CDR1 SGHNT and CDR2 YENEEA. The CDR3 DNA is TGTGCCAGCAGAGAGGACAGGGGGAGCTCCTACGAGCAGTACTTC. Translating it yields CASREDRGSSYEQYF. Based on the CDR3 plus reference TRBV11-3 and TRBJ2-7, the full variable domain is EAGVVQSPRYKIIEKKQPVAFWCNPISGHNTLYWYLQNLGQGPELLIRYENEEAVDDSQLPKDRFSAERLKGVDSTLKIQPAELGDSAVYLCASREDRGSSYEQYFGPGTRLTVT.

This chain connects TRBV28 to TRBJ1-6, with TRBD1 as a possible D gene (6 bases). In germline, CDR1 is MDHEN, CDR2 SYDVKM. The CDR3 totals 16 residues. V lost 2 bases to trimming and J lost 10 bases, with 18 bases between them. The CDR3 region is CASSLRGAGSYSPLHF. The CDR3 nucleotides read TGTGCCAGCAGTTTACGGGGGGCTGGGTCCTACTCACCCCTCCACTTT.

The V and J genes are TRBV28 and TRBJ1-4; TRBD1 matches at 7 bases. V trimming: 5 bases; J trimming: 0 bases; junction bases outside the gene matches: 6. The germline CDR1 and CDR2 sequences are MDHEN and SYDVKM. The CDR3 loop spans 16 amino acids. CDR3: CASSLDRSATNEKLFF. CDR3 sequence (DNA): TGTGCCAGCAGTCTGGACAGGTCTGCAACTAATGAAAAACTGTTTTTT.

The V and J genes are TRBV5-1 and TRBJ2-5, with TRBD2 matching 7 bases. The end of the DNA fits TRBJ2-7 better, so the J call may be wrong. Germline CDR1 is SGHRS and CDR2 is YFSETQ. The CDR3 is 15 residues long. CDR3 nucleotides: TGCGCCAGCAGCTTGGTTGGGGAGGGGTCCTACGAGCAGTACTTC. Amino acid sequence: CASSLVGEGSYEQYF.

J is TRBJ2-1 and V is TRBV19; 11 positions match TRBD2. The CDR3 length is 18 residues. Germline assignment: CDR1 LNHDA and CDR2 SQIVND (reference sequence). With 1 base clipped from V and 8 bases from J, the junction kept 13 bases outside the gene matches. In DNA form, the CDR3 reads TGTGCCAGTAGTATAGTTAGGGGTACTAGCGGGAGTTTGTATGAGCAGTTCTTC. This codes for CASSIVRGTSGSLYEQFF. The full variable domain, its missing parts supplied by reference TRBV19 and TRBJ2-1, is DGGITQSPKYLFRKEGQNVTLSCEQNLNHDAMYWYRQDPGQGLRLIYYSQIVNDFQKGDIAEGYSVSREKKESFPLTVTSAQKNPTAFYLCASSIVRGTSGSLYEQFFGPGTRLTVL.

The rearrangement uses TRBV19 and TRBJ2-5; 9 nucleotides match TRBD2. Germline CDR1 reads LNHDA; CDR2 reads SQIVND (reference sequence). With V trimmed by 4 bases and J by 5 bases, 5 bases remained unmatched. CDR3 length: 14 amino acids. CDR3 bases: TGTGCCAGTAGTAGCGGGAGGGCCTTTGAGACCCAGTACTTC. Protein sequence: CASSSGRAFETQYF.

The chain couples TRBV4-1 to TRBJ2-5, with 11 bases lining up with TRBD2. The CDR3 has 15 residues. From germline, CDR1 is MGHRA and CDR2 YSYEKL. Unmatched junction bases numbered 4, after V lost 3 bases and J lost 4 bases. In DNA form, the CDR3 reads TGCGCCAGCAGCCATAGTAGCGGGAGGGGAGAGACCCAGTACTTC. It translates to CASSHSSGRGETQYF.

The V and J genes are TRBV5-1 and TRBJ2-2, with TRBD2 matching 9 bases. Germline assignment: CDR1 SGHRS and CDR2 YFSETQ. The CDR3 covers 16 residues. The junction had 9 bases not matched to a gene; V was cut back by 5 bases and J by 4 bases. The DNA of the CDR3 is TGCGCCAGCAGTGAATCCGGCGGGGGGGTCACCGGGGAGCTGTTTTTT. Residues: CASSESGGGVTGELFF.

This clone showed up just a few times. The chain joins TRBV7-9 to TRBJ2-1, with D possibly being TRBD2 (7 bases). CDR3 length: 16 residues. Germline V gives CDR1 SEHNR, CDR2 FQNEAQ (reference sequence). V lost 4 bases and J 1 base, leaving 14 bases between the germline ends. DNA for the CDR3: TGTGCCAGCAGCTCTAGGGGGGGGGCTTCCTACAATGAGCAGTTCTTC. Translation: CASSSRGGASYNEQFF.

The J gene is TRBJ2-3, the V gene TRBV6-1; perhaps TRBD1 as D (5 bases). CDR1 and CDR2 (germline): MNHNS, SASEGT. The CDR3 covers 15 residues. V dropped 8 bases and J dropped 2 bases, with 17 bases sitting between them. Here the CDR3 DNA reads TGTGCCAGCCAGGGCTCTCTGGGCAACACAGATACGCAGTATTTT. Translated: CASQGSLGNTDTQYF.

This rearrangement joins TRBV7-8 to TRBJ1-1; possible D gene TRBD1, 5 bases. The CDR3 has 15 residues. With 6 bases removed from V and 1 base from J, the gap between germline ends came to 15 bases. The germline gives CDR1 SGHVS, CDR2 FQNEAQ. In DNA, the CDR3 is TGTGCCAGCAGTCCCAACAGGAATCCGAACACTGAAGCTTTCTTT. Its protein product is CASSPNRNPNTEAFF.

V is TRBV18 and J is TRBJ1-5; weak D call: TRBD1 (6 bases). Trimming pared 4 bases from V and 5 bases from J, leaving 18 bases between. The CDR3 sequence is 16 residues long. Germline loops: CDR1 KGHSH, CDR2 LQKENI. The CDR3 reads CASSRDGRGAYQPQHF. The CDR3 DNA is TGTGCCAGCTCACGGGACGGCAGGGGCGCTTATCAGCCCCAGCATTTT.

J is TRBJ1-1 and V is TRBV7-9; D unclear. The germline V and J ends were trimmed by 7 bases and 4 bases, with 10 bases remaining between them. CDR1 SEHNR and CDR2 FQNEAQ come from the germline V gene (reference sequence). This CDR3 spans 12 amino acids. CDR3 nucleotide sequence: TGTGCCAGCATCCGACTGGGCACTGAAGCTTTCTTT. This gives the protein CASIRLGTEAFF.

The chain recombines TRBV6-5 with TRBJ1-1; D gene uncertain. CDR3 length: 11 residues. The V end was cut by 6 bases, the J end by 8 bases, with 10 bases between. Germline loops: CDR1 MNHEY, CDR2 SVGAGI. DNA of the CDR3: TGTGCCAGCAGCCATGTCGGGGAAGCTTTCTTT. This encodes CASSHVGEAFF.

The chain employs TRBV7-9 and TRBJ2-7; 10 bases are shared with TRBD1. The germline CDR1 and CDR2 sequences are SEHNR and FQNEAQ (reference sequence). The CDR3 contains 15 residues. V lost 5 bases and J lost 5; bases outside the gene matches: 9. CDR3 sequence reads: CASSPRDRGINEQYF. Here the CDR3 DNA reads TGTGCCAGCAGCCCACGGGACAGGGGAATCAACGAGCAGTACTTC.

This clone occurred once. The rearrangement uses TRBV9 and TRBJ1-5; tentatively, D is TRBD1 (6 bases). Between the trimmed V and J ends, which lost 3 bases and 5 bases, there was a span of 12 bases. Germline V gives CDR1 SGDLS, CDR2 YYNGEE. The CDR3 covers 14 residues. CDR3 in amino acids: CASSAETGDQPQHF. In nucleotides, the CDR3 is TGTGCCAGCAGCGCGGAGACAGGCGATCAGCCCCAGCATTTT.